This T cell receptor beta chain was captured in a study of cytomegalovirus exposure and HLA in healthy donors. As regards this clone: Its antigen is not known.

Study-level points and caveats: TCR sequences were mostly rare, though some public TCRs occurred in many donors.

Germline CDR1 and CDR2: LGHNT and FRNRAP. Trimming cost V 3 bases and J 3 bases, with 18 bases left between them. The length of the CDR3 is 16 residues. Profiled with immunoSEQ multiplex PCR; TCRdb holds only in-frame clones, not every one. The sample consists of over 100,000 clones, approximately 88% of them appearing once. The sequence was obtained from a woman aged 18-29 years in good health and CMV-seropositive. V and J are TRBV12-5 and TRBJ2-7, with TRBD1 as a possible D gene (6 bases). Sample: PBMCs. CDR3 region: CASGLAYGSRGYEQYF. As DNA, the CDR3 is TGTGCTAGTGGTTTAGCCTACGGAAGCAGGGGCTACGAGCAGTACTTC.